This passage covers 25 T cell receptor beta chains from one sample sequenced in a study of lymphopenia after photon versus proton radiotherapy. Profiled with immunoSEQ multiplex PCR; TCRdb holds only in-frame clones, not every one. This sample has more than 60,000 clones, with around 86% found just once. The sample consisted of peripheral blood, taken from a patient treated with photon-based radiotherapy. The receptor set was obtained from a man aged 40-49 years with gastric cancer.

The CDR3 here is CASSPGQGPSQGYTF. CDR3 sequence (DNA): TGCGCCAGCAGCCCAGGACAGGGCCCAAGTCAGGGCTACACCTTC. The genes are TRBV4-1 and TRBJ1-2; the match to TRBD1 covers 8 bases. The CDR3 is 15 residues long. The junction had 12 bases not matched to a gene; V was cut back by 4 bases and J by 8 bases. The V gene's germline CDR1 is MGHRA and CDR2 YSYEKL.

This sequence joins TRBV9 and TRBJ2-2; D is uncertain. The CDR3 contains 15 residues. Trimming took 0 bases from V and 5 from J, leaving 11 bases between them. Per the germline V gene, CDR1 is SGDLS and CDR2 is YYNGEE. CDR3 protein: CASSVGNSFTGELFF. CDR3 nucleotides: TGTGCCAGCAGCGTAGGAAATAGTTTTACCGGGGAGCTGTTTTTT.

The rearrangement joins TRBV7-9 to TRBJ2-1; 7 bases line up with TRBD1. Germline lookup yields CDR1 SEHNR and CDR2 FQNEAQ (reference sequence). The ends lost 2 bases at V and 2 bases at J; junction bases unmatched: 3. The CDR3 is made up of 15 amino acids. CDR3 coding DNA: TGTGCCAGCAGCTTACTTACAGGGGCCTACAATGAGCAGTTCTTC. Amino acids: CASSLLTGAYNEQFF.

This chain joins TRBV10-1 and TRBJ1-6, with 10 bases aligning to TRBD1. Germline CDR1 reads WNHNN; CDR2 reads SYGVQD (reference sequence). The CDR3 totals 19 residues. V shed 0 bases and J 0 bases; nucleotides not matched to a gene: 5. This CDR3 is CASSESDRGKVSYNSPLHF. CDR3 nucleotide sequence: TGCGCCAGCAGTGAGTCGGACAGGGGGAAAGTCTCCTATAATTCACCCCTCCACTTT.

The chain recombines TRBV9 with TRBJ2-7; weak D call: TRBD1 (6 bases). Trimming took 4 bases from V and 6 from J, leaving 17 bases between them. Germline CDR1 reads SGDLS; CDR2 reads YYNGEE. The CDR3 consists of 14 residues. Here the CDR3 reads CASSPDSVLGEQYF. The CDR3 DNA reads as TGTGCCAGCAGCCCGGACAGTGTCCTTGGCGAGCAGTACTTC.

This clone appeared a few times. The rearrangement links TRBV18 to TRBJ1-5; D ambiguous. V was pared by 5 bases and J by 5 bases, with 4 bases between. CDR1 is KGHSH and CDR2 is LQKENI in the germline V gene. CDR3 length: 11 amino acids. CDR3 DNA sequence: TGTGCCAGCTCAGCAGATCAGCCCCAGCATTTT. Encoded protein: CASSADQPQHF.

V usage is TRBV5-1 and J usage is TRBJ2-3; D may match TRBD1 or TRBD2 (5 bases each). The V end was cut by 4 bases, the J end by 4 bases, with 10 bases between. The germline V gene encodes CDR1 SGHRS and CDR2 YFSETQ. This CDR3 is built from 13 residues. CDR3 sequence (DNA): TGCGCCAGCAGCACGGGACCTGCAGATACGCAGTATTTT. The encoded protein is CASSTGPADTQYF. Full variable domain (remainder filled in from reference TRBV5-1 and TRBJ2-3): KAGVTQTPRYLIKTRGQQVTLSCSPISGHRSVSWYQQTPGQGLQFLFEYFSETQRNKGNFPGRFSGRQFSNSRSEMNVSTLELGDSALYLCASSTGPADTQYFGPGTRLTVL.

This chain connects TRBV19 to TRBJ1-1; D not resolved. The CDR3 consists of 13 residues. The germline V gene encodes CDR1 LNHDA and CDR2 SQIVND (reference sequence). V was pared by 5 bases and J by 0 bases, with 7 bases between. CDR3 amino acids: CASSPDLNTEAFF. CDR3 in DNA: TGTGCCAGTAGTCCGGACTTGAACACTGAAGCTTTCTTT.

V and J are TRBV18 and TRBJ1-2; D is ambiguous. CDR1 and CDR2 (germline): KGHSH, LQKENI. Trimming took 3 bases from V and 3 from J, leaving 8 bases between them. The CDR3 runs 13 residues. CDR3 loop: CASSPWKDYGYTF. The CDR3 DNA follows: TGTGCCAGCTCACCCTGGAAGGACTATGGCTACACCTTC.

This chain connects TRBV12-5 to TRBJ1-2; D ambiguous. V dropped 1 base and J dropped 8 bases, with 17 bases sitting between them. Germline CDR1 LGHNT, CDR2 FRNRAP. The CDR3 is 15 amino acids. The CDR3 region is CASGLGRATRGGYTF. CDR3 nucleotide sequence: TGTGCTAGTGGTTTGGGCCGGGCAACGCGGGGAGGCTACACCTTC.

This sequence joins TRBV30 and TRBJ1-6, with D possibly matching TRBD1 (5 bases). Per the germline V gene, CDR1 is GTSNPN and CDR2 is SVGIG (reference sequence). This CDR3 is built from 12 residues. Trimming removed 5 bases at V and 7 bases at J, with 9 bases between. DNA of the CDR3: TGTGCCTGGGACAGACGGAATTCACCCCTCCACTTT. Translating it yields CAWDRRNSPLHF. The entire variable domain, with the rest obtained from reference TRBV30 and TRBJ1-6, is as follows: SQTIHQWPATLVQPVGSPLSLECTVEGTSNPNLYWYRQAAGRGLQLLFYSVGIGQISSEVPQNLSASRPQDRQFILSSKKLLLSDSGFYLCAWDRRNSPLHFGNGTRLTVT.

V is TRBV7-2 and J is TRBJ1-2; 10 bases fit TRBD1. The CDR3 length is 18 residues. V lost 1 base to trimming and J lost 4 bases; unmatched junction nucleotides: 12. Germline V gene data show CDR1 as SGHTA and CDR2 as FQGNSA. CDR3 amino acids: CASSLGLIPGQGPYGYTF. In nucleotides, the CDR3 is TGTGCCAGCAGCTTAGGCCTTATTCCGGGACAGGGGCCCTATGGCTACACCTTC.

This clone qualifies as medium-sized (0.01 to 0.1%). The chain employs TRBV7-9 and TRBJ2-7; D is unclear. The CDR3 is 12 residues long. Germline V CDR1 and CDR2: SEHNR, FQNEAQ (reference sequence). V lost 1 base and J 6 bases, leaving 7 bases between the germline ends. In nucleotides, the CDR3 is TGTGCCAGCAGCTTAGGCCAGCTCGAGCAGTACTTC. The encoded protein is CASSLGQLEQYF.

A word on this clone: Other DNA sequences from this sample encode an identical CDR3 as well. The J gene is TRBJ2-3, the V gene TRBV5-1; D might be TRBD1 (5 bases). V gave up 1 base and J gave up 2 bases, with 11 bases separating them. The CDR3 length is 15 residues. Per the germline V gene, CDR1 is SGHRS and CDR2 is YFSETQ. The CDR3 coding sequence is TGCGCCAGCAGCTTGAGGGGAACCGCCACAGATACGCAGTATTTT. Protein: CASSLRGTATDTQYF.

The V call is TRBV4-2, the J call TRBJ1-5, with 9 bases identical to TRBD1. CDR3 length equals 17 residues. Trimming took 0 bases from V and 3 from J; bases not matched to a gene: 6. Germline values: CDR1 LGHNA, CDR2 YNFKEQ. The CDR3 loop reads CASSQESRTGVNQPQHF. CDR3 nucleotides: TGTGCCAGCAGCCAAGAGAGTAGGACAGGGGTCAATCAGCCCCAGCATTTT.

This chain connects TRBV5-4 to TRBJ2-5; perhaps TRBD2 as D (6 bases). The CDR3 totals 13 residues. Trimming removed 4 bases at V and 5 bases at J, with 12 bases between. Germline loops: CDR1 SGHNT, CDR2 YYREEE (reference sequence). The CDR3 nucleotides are TGTGCCAGCAGCCAGAGGGGAGGTGAGACCCAGTACTTC. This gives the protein CASSQRGGETQYF. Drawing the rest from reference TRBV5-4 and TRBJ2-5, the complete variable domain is ETGVTQSPTHLIKTRGQQVTLRCSSQSGHNTVSWYQQALGQGPQFIFQYYREEENGRGNFPPRFSGLQFPNYSSELNVNALELDDSALYLCASSQRGGETQYFGPGTRLLVL.

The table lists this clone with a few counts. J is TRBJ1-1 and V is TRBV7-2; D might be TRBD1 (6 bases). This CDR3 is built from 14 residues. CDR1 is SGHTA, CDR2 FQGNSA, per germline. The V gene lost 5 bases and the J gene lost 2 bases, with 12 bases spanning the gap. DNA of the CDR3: TGTGCCAGCAGCCCAGCAGGGGCCAACACTGAAGCTTTCTTT. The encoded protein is CASSPAGANTEAFF. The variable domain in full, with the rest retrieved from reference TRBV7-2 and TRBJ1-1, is GAGVSQSPSNKVTEKGKDVELRCDPISGHTALYWYRQSLGQGLEFLIYFQGNSAPDKSGLPSDRFSAERTGGSVSTLTIQRTQQEDSAVYLCASSPAGANTEAFFGQGTRLTVV.

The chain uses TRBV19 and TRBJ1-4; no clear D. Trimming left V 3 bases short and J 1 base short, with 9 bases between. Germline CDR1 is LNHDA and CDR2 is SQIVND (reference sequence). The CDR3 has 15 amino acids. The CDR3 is CASSIVVGTNEKLFF. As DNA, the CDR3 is TGTGCCAGTAGTATTGTCGTGGGAACTAATGAAAAACTGTTTTTT.

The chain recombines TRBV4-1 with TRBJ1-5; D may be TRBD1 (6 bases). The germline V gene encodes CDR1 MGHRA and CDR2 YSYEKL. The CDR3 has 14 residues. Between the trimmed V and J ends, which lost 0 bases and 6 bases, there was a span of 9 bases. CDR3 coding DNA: TGCGCCAGCAGCCAAGACCAGGGGATTCAGCCCCAGCATTTT. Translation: CASSQDQGIQPQHF.

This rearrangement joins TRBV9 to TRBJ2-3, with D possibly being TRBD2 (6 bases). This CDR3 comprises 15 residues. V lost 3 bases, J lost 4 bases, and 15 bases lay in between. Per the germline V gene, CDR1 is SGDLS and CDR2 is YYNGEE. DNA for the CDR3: TGTGCCAGCAGCGGCATCGCGGGGCCCCCAGATACGCAGTATTTT. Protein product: CASSGIAGPPDTQYF.

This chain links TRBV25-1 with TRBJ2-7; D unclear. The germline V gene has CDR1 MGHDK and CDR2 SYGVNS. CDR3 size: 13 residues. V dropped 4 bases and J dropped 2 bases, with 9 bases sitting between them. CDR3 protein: CASSGAYPYEQYF. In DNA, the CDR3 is TGTGCCAGCAGTGGGGCCTACCCCTACGAGCAGTACTTC.

The CDR3 is CASSFGGPEQYF. Written as DNA, the CDR3 is TGTGCCAGCAGCTTCGGGGGTCCCGAGCAGTACTTC. The rearrangement joins TRBV7-3 to TRBJ2-7; D perhaps matches TRBD2 (6 bases). This CDR3 is 12 amino acids long. The V gene's germline CDR1 is SGHTA and CDR2 FQGTGA. V was shortened by 3 bases and J by 6 bases, with 9 bases between the two germline ends.

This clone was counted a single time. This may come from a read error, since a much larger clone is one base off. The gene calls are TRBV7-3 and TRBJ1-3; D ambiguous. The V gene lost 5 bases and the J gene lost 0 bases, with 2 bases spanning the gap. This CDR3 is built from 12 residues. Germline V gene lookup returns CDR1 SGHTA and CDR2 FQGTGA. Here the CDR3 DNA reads TGTGCCAGCAGCCCCTCTGGAAACACCATATATTTT. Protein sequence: CASSPSGNTIYF.

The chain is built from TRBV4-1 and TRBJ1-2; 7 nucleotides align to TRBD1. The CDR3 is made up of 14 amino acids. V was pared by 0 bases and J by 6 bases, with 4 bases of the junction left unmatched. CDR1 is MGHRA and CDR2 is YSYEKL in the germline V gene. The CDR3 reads CASSQDGDSNGYTF. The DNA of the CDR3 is TGCGCCAGCAGCCAAGATGGGGACAGCAATGGCTACACCTTC.

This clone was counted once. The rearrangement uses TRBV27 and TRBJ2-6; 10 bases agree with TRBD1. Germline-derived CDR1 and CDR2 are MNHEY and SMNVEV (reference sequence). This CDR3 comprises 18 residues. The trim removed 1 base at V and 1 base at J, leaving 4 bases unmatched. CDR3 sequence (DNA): TGTGCCAGCAGTTTATGGGGGACAGGGGAGTCTGGGGCCAACGTCCTGACTTTC. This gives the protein CASSLWGTGESGANVLTF.